The clone carrying this TCR beta chain was seen ten or more times. Its specificity is not known. Amplification of TCR beta CDR3 regions was performed using RNA transcripts as template. TCR CDR3 regions were first amplified by RT-PCR with HTBI primers. One entry per CDR3 protein results from TCRdb running MiXCR on the multiplex PCR reads. The repertoire includes around 290,000 distinct CDR3 sequences, roughly an eighth of them detected once, and around 8% sits in the top ten. Fresh 10 ml peripheral blood yielded PBMCs. The sample originates from a study of T cells in Graves' hyperthyroidism and ophthalmopathy. Across the whole study: At initial diagnosis, before any treatment had begun, peripheral blood was obtained. Points from the study as a whole: Ophthalmopathy was predicted by the model a median of roughly 6.6 months ahead of onset. Separation of ophthalmopathy from stable hyperthyroidism was achieved by a 13 V-J model.

The sequence was collected from a woman between 40 and 55 years old with Graves' hyperthyroidism. The sample was blood.

CDR3 bases: TGTGCCAGCAGTCCCCACAGGGGCCTTTTCCAGAATGAGCAGTTCTTC. Its translation: CASSPHRGLFQNEQFF. V usage is TRBV28 and J usage is TRBJ2-1, with 7 nucleotides matching TRBD1. There are 16 residues in the CDR3. V shed 5 bases and J 7 bases; nucleotides not matched to a gene: 14. Germline CDR1 MDHEN, CDR2 SYDVKM.